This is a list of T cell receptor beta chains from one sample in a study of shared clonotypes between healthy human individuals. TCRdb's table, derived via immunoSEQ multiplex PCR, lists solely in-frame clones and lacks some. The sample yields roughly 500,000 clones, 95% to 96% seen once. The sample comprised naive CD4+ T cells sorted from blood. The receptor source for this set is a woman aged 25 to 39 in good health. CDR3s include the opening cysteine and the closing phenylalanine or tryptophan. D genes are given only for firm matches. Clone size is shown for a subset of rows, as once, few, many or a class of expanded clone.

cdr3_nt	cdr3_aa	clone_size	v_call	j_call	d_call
TGCAGTGCTGCAGGGGTCGGCTACACCTTC	CSAAGVGYTF	.	TRBV20-1	TRBJ1-2	.
TGTGCCAGCTCCGACGGACTAGATCGGCAAGAGACCCAGTACTTC	CASSDGLDRQETQYF	.	TRBV18	TRBJ2-5	TRBD2
TGTGCCAGCAGCCACCCCCCGGGACAGGGGGCCCCCACTGAAGCTTTCTTT	CASSHPPGQGAPTEAFF	.	TRBV27	TRBJ1-1	TRBD1
TGTGCCAGCAGCGCTTACAAGGGCTACACCTTC	CASSAYKGYTF	.	TRBV7-2	TRBJ1-2	.
TGTGCCAGCAGTGGACTAGCTCTTAGCTCCTACAATGAGCAGTTCTTC	CASSGLALSSYNEQFF	.	TRBV25-1	TRBJ2-1	TRBD2
TGTGCCAGCAGCTTGGTGTGGGCGTACAATGAGCAGTTCTTC	CASSLVWAYNEQFF	.	TRBV5-5	TRBJ2-1	.
TGTGCCACCTTGTTCGACAGGGCCATGAACACTGAAGCTTTCTTT	CATLFDRAMNTEAFF	.	TRBV2	TRBJ1-1	TRBD1
TGTGCCAGCAGACGCCGGGACAGTGAAGCTTTCTTT	CASRRRDSEAFF	.	TRBV5-6	TRBJ1-1	TRBD1
TGTGCCAGCAGTTTATCGAGAATGGATGAAAAACTGTTTTTT	CASSLSRMDEKLFF	once	TRBV27	TRBJ1-4	.
TGTGCCAGTAGTAAGGGGAGGCCTCAGGGGGCGACTGAAGCTTTCTTT	CASSKGRPQGATEAFF	.	TRBV19	TRBJ1-1	TRBD1
TGCAGTGCTAGCGCAGTTGGCTACACCTTC	CSASAVGYTF	.	TRBV20-1	TRBJ1-2	.
TGTGCCAGCAGTTCGGGACAGGGGATCTTCTACGAGCAGTACTTC	CASSSGQGIFYEQYF	.	TRBV28	TRBJ2-7	TRBD1
TGTGCCAGCTCACGCCTAGAGGGGGATGGCTACACCTTC	CASSRLEGDGYTF	.	TRBV18	TRBJ1-2	.
TGTGCCAGCAGTATTTACACCACTTACGAGCAGTACTTC	CASSIYTTYEQYF	.	TRBV28	TRBJ2-7	.
TGTGCCAGCAGTTATGGGGCCACAGAAAACACTGAAGCTTTCTTT	CASSYGATENTEAFF	.	TRBV11-2	TRBJ1-1	.
TGCAGTGCTAGGGGGCCGGGAGAGCAGTACTTC	CSARGPGEQYF	.	TRBV20-1	TRBJ2-7	.
TGCGCCAGCAGAGACACAGGGAAGTGGGACACTGAAGCTTTCTTT	CASRDTGKWDTEAFF	.	TRBV5-1	TRBJ1-1	.
TGTGCCAGCAGTGGGGGGTCTTTCGAGCAGTACTTC	CASSGGSFEQYF	.	TRBV2	TRBJ2-7	.
TGTGCCAGCAGCTCGGGACAGGTGTTTAGGGGTGAGCAGTTCTTC	CASSSGQVFRGEQFF	once	TRBV7-9	TRBJ2-1	TRBD1
TGTGCCAGCAGTTCCCCGCCGGGGAATGAAAAACTGTTTTTT	CASSSPPGNEKLFF	.	TRBV28	TRBJ1-4	.
TGTGCCAGCAGTGGTCCGGGGATAGCCAAAAACATTCAGTACTTC	CASSGPGIAKNIQYF	once	TRBV28	TRBJ2-4	.
TGTGCCAGCAGTTACTCAGGACTAGAGTCTTACGAGCAGTACTTC	CASSYSGLESYEQYF	.	TRBV6-5	TRBJ2-7	TRBD2
TGCGCCAGCAGCTTAGGCAGGGGGCAAGGCGAGCAGTACTTC	CASSLGRGQGEQYF	.	TRBV5-1	TRBJ2-7	TRBD1
TGTGCCACCTGCTTGAGTGGTGATCAGCCCCAGCATTTT	CATCLSGDQPQHF	.	TRBV19	TRBJ1-5	.
TGTGCCAGAAGCTTGGTGGGCAGGCCGAAGCGACAAGAGACCCAGTACTTC	CARSLVGRPKRQETQYF	.	TRBV5-3	TRBJ2-5	.
TGTGCCAGCAGCTTGGGTTGGCAGCGCAATCAGCCCCAGCATTTT	CASSLGWQRNQPQHF	.	TRBV5-6	TRBJ1-5	.
TGTGCCAGCAGCCGGGGGCTAGCGGGAGAAAGAACCGGGGAGCTGTTTTTT	CASSRGLAGERTGELFF	once	TRBV5-4	TRBJ2-2	TRBD2
TGCGCCAGCAGTGCGCCCCCGGGACACTTTATGAACTCCTACGAGCAGTACTTC	CASSAPPGHFMNSYEQYF	once	TRBV10-2	TRBJ2-7	.
TGTGCCAGCAGTTACGGGGGAAAGAACCAGCCCCAGCATTTT	CASSYGGKNQPQHF	.	TRBV28	TRBJ1-5	.
TGCAGCGTTGAAGATTCCTACGAGCAGTACTTC	CSVEDSYEQYF	.	TRBV29-1	TRBJ2-7	.
TGTGCCAGCACCCCGGGACAGGGCTATGGCTACACCTTC	CASTPGQGYGYTF	.	TRBV2	TRBJ1-2	TRBD1
TGTGCCAGCAGTTCCTCAGGGGGGACGAAGACCCAGTACTTC	CASSSSGGTKTQYF	.	TRBV28	TRBJ2-5	.
TGTGCCAGCCAGGAGGTGGGAGTTGGCTCCTACGAGCAGTACTTC	CASQEVGVGSYEQYF	.	TRBV6-1	TRBJ2-7	.
TGTGCCAGCTCACCAGGGGTGGGGGTAGTTGAAGCTTTCTTT	CASSPGVGVVEAFF	.	TRBV18	TRBJ1-1	.
TGTGCCAGCTCACCACTCGACGGGATGACTGCGGAAGCTTTCTTT	CASSPLDGMTAEAFF	.	TRBV18	TRBJ1-1	.
TGTGCCAGCAGTTTATTTGCCTCTCTGACAGGGGGCAAGACTGGGGCCAACGTCCTGACTTTC	CASSLFASLTGGKTGANVLTF	.	TRBV27	TRBJ2-6	TRBD1
TGTGCCAGCACACGACAGGGATACACTGAAGCTTTCTTT	CASTRQGYTEAFF	.	TRBV2	TRBJ1-1	TRBD1
TGTGCCAGCAGTTTTCGTGGACAGGGGGGGGCGATTAGCACAGATACGCAGTATTTT	CASSFRGQGGAISTDTQYF	.	TRBV28	TRBJ2-3	TRBD1
TGTGCCAGCAGCTTGTCTAGCGGACCTCCCTACAATGAGCAGTTCTTC	CASSLSSGPPYNEQFF	.	TRBV7-2	TRBJ2-1	TRBD2
TGTGCCAGCAGCTTATTACATAATTTCGGACTAGACTACAATGAGCAGTTCTTC	CASSLLHNFGLDYNEQFF	.	TRBV11-1	TRBJ2-1	TRBD2
TGTGCCAGCAGCTTCCTTCGGGTAGGGGCCCTCGCCTACAATGAGCAGTTCTTC	CASSFLRVGALAYNEQFF	.	TRBV7-9	TRBJ2-1	.
TGTGCCAGCTCACCAAGTAAGGGTAGCAACGAGCAGTACTTC	CASSPSKGSNEQYF	.	TRBV18	TRBJ2-7	.
TGCAGCGCGAGCAGGGGGACTAACTATGGCTACACCTTC	CSASRGTNYGYTF	.	TRBV29-1	TRBJ1-2	TRBD1
TGCGCCAGCAGCCAAGAGGGACGGGAGGGCCCCAATGAGCAGTTCTTC	CASSQEGREGPNEQFF	.	TRBV4-1	TRBJ2-1	TRBD2
TGTGCCAGTAGTAGTAGGAATTTCTATGGCTACACCTTC	CASSSRNFYGYTF	.	TRBV19	TRBJ1-2	.
TGCGCCAGCCGCTTCCGAGGGCAGGGGCAGAACACCGGGGAGCTGTTTTTT	CASRFRGQGQNTGELFF	.	TRBV5-1	TRBJ2-2	.
TGCGCCAGCAGCCAACCTACGACTTGGGCGGGAGGACGGAATGAGCAGTTCTTC	CASSQPTTWAGGRNEQFF	once	TRBV4-1	TRBJ2-1	TRBD2
TGTGCCAGCAGCTTAGGGGAGTGGGAGACCCAGTACTTC	CASSLGEWETQYF	.	TRBV7-8	TRBJ2-5	.
TGTGCCAGCAGCCGCCCGGGGACCTACGAGCAGTACTTC	CASSRPGTYEQYF	.	TRBV7-2	TRBJ2-7	.
TGTGCCAGCAGTCAAGGGGTAGTGACTGTGACAGATACGCAGTATTTT	CASSQGVVTVTDTQYF	.	TRBV6-1	TRBJ2-3	.
TGCGCCAGCAGCTTGGGTTCTAGCTCCTACGAGCAGTACTTC	CASSLGSSSYEQYF	.	TRBV5-1	TRBJ2-7	.
TGTGCCAGCAGCTTGCCCCTGCGCGGGAGGGGACAAGAGACCCAGTACTTC	CASSLPLRGRGQETQYF	.	TRBV11-2	TRBJ2-5	TRBD2
TGTGCCAGAAGCCTGGCCTGGGGGATATTAGGCCAGCCCCAGCATTTT	CARSLAWGILGQPQHF	.	TRBV5-3	TRBJ1-5	.
TGTGCCAGCAGCTTTGTCCCGGGACACAGCACCGGGGAGCTGTTTTTT	CASSFVPGHSTGELFF	.	TRBV11-2	TRBJ2-2	.
TGTGCCACCGGGACTAGCGGGGAAACCTACAATGAGCAGTTCTTC	CATGTSGETYNEQFF	.	TRBV10-3	TRBJ2-1	TRBD2